This TCR beta chain derives from a study of blood T cells in healthy people across ages. Study outcomes and limitations: Per-million-T-cell TCR beta diversity fell roughly linearly with age.

Trimming shortened V by 5 bases and J by 2 bases, and 13 bases separated the two germline ends. The germline V gene has CDR1 SGHVS and CDR2 FQNEAQ. CDR3 size: 14 residues. This clonotype was seen more than once but under ten times. Its specificity is unknown. Through a sample-barcoded 5' primer and a J-beta primer mix, a second PCR was run for roughly 6 to 11 cycles. TCRdb fed the 5' RACE reads into MiXCR, producing one record per CDR3 protein. The sample holds about 1,600,000 distinct CDR3 sequences, around 42% seen once. Sequencing input: blood. The receptor comes from a woman in her late teens or twenties in good health. The V call is TRBV7-8, the J call TRBJ2-7; unclear D gene. The CDR3 protein is CASSLITRAYEQYF. In nucleotides, the CDR3 is TGTGCCAGCAGCCTGATAACAAGGGCCTACGAGCAGTACTTC.